This T cell receptor (beta chain) originates from a study of blood T cell repertoires in COVID-19. Study-wide background: Collection of acute and convalescent COVID-19 samples took place in the United States, Italy and Spain. T cells, B-cell-depleted T cells, or PBMCs supplied cDNA or gDNA.

Method: immunoSEQ multiplex PCR; TCRdb's copy keeps in-frame clones and lacks some. The table records 50,000 to 70,000 clones, around 76% of them present only once. The origin of this receptor is a human donor in a cohort sampled during active COVID-19. Sequencing was performed on peripheral blood.

Written as DNA, the CDR3 is TGTGCCTGGAGCAACAGGCTCGATTACGAGCAGTACTTC. Translated, it gives CAWSNRLDYEQYF. The chain has TRBV30 and TRBJ2-7, with D perhaps TRBD1 (5 bases). The CDR3 totals 13 residues. Germline-derived CDR1 and CDR2 are GTSNPN and SVGIG (reference sequence). V lost 3 bases, J lost 4 bases, and 13 bases lay in between.